This T cell receptor (beta chain) derives from a study of CD8+CD57+ T cells in acquired aplastic anemia (dated by TCRdb to the late 2010s). With respect to the entire study: DNA extracted from sorted CD4+ and CD8+ cells had a mean of approximately 3.4 ug, with a range of roughly 0.17 to 27.4 ug. A CD8+CD57+ expansion meant a frequency higher than the mean frequency seen in healthy subjects.

What the research found in general, with its limitations: About 30 CD8+ CDR3 sequences were found in both patients and controls but appeared to be highly expressed in patients and within the immunodominant clones of the patients. No significant difference in CD8+ Simpson's diversity was found between patients and healthy controls (P=0.060).

Details on this clonotype: Its antigen remains undetermined. Per-base qualities were not stored, and no clone one base away is much larger.

Profiling of TCR beta VDJ combinations and CDR3 sequences used genomic DNA as the template. An Illumina HiSeq 2000 was used for TCR repertoire sequencing. The authors' analysis ran thus. TRBV/TRBJ rearrangement plots, CDR3 size and DJ length profiles, and Simpson's diversity index were used to assess repertoires. The most abundant DNA sequence in the deep sequencing data was taken as the immunodominant clone. CDR3 amino acid sequences were screened for sharing across subjects and were compared with published repertoires and the VDJdb database. In TCRdb, the public reads were trimmed at Q25 with fastp and aligned with MiXCR, with productive beta chains retained. One record per CDR3 amino acid sequence lists the most common genes and DNA. TCRdb, rather than the study authors, made the V and J calls. In all, the sample holds 150,000 to 200,000 distinct CDR3 sequences, and about 60% of those were seen once. Jointly, the top ten make up approximately 40% of the sample.

Expansion of CD8+CD57+ cells had been shown by flow cytometry in the patients chosen for sequencing. Every patient had a diagnosis of severe acquired aplastic anemia based on International Study of Aplastic Anemia and Agranulocytosis and Camitta criteria. At the time blood was sampled, none of the patients had received any therapy. TCR repertoires of sorted CD4+ and CD8+ blood T cells from severe aplastic anemia patients and healthy subjects were deep-sequenced in the study. In the USA, patient enrollment took place under clinicaltrials.gov protocols 00001620, 01623167, 00001397, 00071045, 00081523 and 00961064. Ficoll-Paque density gradient centrifugation was used to isolate peripheral blood mononuclear cells. Before DNA extraction, CD4+ and CD8+ T cells were sorted by FACS or by magnetic beads. The trim is 5 bases for V and 5 bases for J, with a gap of 16 bases between the germline ends. The CDR3 covers 14 residues, taking in both the cysteine and the phenylalanine. Left in the record is the CDR3 DNA by itself, 42 bases read in frame from the first base. The germline V gene specifies MGHDK as CDR1 and SYGVNS as CDR2.

Sequences were obtained from sorted CD4+, CD8+, or CD8+CD57+ T cells (not recorded which) from PBMCs. The sequence links TRBV25-1 to TRBJ2-7; the D segment could be TRBD1, given 6 matching bases. The sequence derives from a human donor with aplastic anemia. The sequence in DNA is TGTGCCAGCAGTACCTCTAGACAGGCCGACGAGCAGTACTTC. Its protein reads: CASSTSRQADEQYF.